Shown below are 32 T cell receptor beta chains from a single sample sequenced in a study of cytomegalovirus exposure and HLA in healthy donors. PCR primers comprised 60 Vbeta and 13 Jbeta primers. Produced via immunoSEQ multiplex PCR; TCRdb's table is partial and in-frame only. The repertoire holds about 94,000 clones, with more than 75% as singletons. Sequencing was performed on PBMCs. All receptors derive from a human donor in good health.

The rearrangement uses TRBV11-2 and TRBJ2-5, with D tentatively TRBD2 (5 bases). From germline, CDR1 is SGHAT and CDR2 FQNNGV. The V end was cut by 1 base, the J end by 1 base, with 7 bases between. This CDR3 is built from 14 residues. In DNA form, the CDR3 reads TGTGCCAGCAGCTTAGCCGCGGGCCAAGAGACCCAGTACTTC. It translates to CASSLAAGQETQYF.

The chain has TRBV9 and TRBJ2-5; maybe TRBD2 (7 bases). V was clipped by 1 base and J by 4 bases, with 17 bases between them. Per germline, CDR1 SGDLS and CDR2 YYNGEE. The CDR3 runs to 16 residues. DNA for the CDR3: TGTGCCAGCAGCGTAAGGGAGCGGAGGGGGGGAGAGACCCAGTACTTC. Amino acids: CASSVRERRGGETQYF.

The gene calls are TRBV25-1 and TRBJ2-7; 7 bases map to TRBD1. J was trimmed by 2 bases and V by 8 bases; bases with no gene match: 12. Looked up from germline, CDR1 is MGHDK and CDR2 is SYGVNS. This CDR3 spans 15 amino acids. CDR3 nucleotides: TGTGCCAGCGCTCCCCACAGGGGTGGAACCTACGAGCAGTACTTC. It encodes CASAPHRGGTYEQYF.

The J gene is TRBJ2-3, the V gene TRBV6-4; D ambiguous. CDR1 and CDR2 (germline): MRHNA, SNTAGT. The CDR3 runs 13 residues. Trimming cost V 3 bases and J 10 bases, with 14 bases left between them. CDR3 loop: CASSELRGWAQYF. Here the CDR3 DNA reads TGTGCCAGCAGTGAGCTAAGAGGCTGGGCGCAGTATTTT.

The V gene is TRBV9, the J gene TRBJ2-1, with D perhaps TRBD2 (6 bases). This CDR3 has 13 amino acids. Trimming stripped 7 bases from V and 0 bases from J, with 8 bases between. In germline, CDR1 is SGDLS, CDR2 YYNGEE. CDR3 sequence reads: CASGGSSYNEQFF. The DNA for the CDR3 is TGTGCCAGCGGAGGGAGCTCCTACAATGAGCAGTTCTTC.

The V gene is TRBV23-1, the J gene TRBJ2-2, with 10 bases matching TRBD1. TRBV23-1 is annotated as an ORF whose role is uncertain. The V gene end was trimmed by 7 bases and the J gene end by 6 bases; junction bases not matched to a gene: 8. The length of the CDR3 is 15 residues. For the CDR3, the DNA is TGCGCCAGCAACCTCCGGGACAGGGGTGCCGGGGAGCTGTTTTTT. Translated: CASNLRDRGAGELFF.

CDR3 in amino acids: CANRGDIHRSGYTF. The DNA for the CDR3 is TGTGCCAACAGGGGGGACATTCATAGATCGGGCTACACCTTC. The rearrangement uses TRBV2 and TRBJ1-2; TRBD1 agrees at 8 bases. The CDR3 is made up of 14 amino acids. Germline V CDR1 and CDR2: SNHLY, FYNNEI. V shed 10 bases and J 8 bases; nucleotides not matched to a gene: 15. Variable domain in full (rest from reference TRBV2 and TRBJ1-2): EPEVTQTPSHQVTQMGQEVILRCVPISNHLYFYWYRQILGQKVEFLVSFYNNEISEKSEIFDDQFSVERPDGSNFTLKIRSTKLEDSAMYFCANRGDIHRSGYTFGSGTRLTVV.

The genes are TRBV12-5 and TRBJ1-1; 7 bases align to TRBD1. J was trimmed by 6 bases and V by 5 bases; bases with no gene match: 6. Germline CDR1 LGHNT, CDR2 FRNRAP. CDR3 size: 13 residues. CDR3 in DNA: TGTGCTAGTGGTACCCTTCAGGGGGCTGAAGCTTTCTTT. Translating gives CASGTLQGAEAFF.

The rearrangement links TRBV9 to TRBJ1-3; D unclear. There are 17 residues in the CDR3. The germline gives CDR1 SGDLS, CDR2 YYNGEE. With 4 bases removed from V and 6 bases from J, the gap between germline ends came to 23 bases. CDR3 DNA: TGTGCCAGCAGCATACGCGGGGATGGACCCAGCGCAAACACCATATATTTT. This gives the protein CASSIRGDGPSANTIYF.

Only one count was recorded for this clone. This chain joins TRBV5-1 and TRBJ2-7; 8 bases align to TRBD1. CDR3 length: 14 residues. With V trimmed by 1 base and J by 5 bases, 5 bases remained unmatched. Germline CDR1 SGHRS, CDR2 YFSETQ. The CDR3 region is CASSLMQGADEQYF. The DNA of the CDR3 is TGCGCCAGCAGCTTGATGCAGGGGGCGGACGAGCAGTACTTC.

V and J are TRBV5-6 and TRBJ2-2; tentatively, D is TRBD1 (6 bases). The V gene lost 2 bases and the J gene lost 2 bases, with 10 bases spanning the gap. Germline loops: CDR1 SGHDT, CDR2 YYEEEE. The CDR3 has 15 residues. The CDR3 nucleotides read TGTGCCAGCAGCTTTAGACAGGTTAACACCGGGGAGCTGTTTTTT. The encoded protein is CASSFRQVNTGELFF.

The rearrangement links TRBV19 to TRBJ2-3, with 12 bases identical to TRBD2. The V and J ends lost 10 bases and 2 bases, in that order; junction bases with no gene match: 10. The germline V gene encodes CDR1 LNHDA and CDR2 SQIVND (reference sequence). The CDR3 sequence is 16 residues long. CDR3 in DNA: TGTGCCACGAGCGTAAGACTAGCGGGGGACACAGATACGCAGTATTTT. Translating gives CATSVRLAGDTDTQYF.

V usage is TRBV25-1 and J usage is TRBJ2-7; D remains ambiguous. The CDR3 consists of 14 residues. Germline assignment: CDR1 MGHDK and CDR2 SYGVNS. The V end was cut by 5 bases, the J end by 1 base, with 12 bases between. In DNA, the CDR3 is TGTGCCAGCAGTAGGCCAGGATTATCCTACGAGCAGTACTTC. Amino acids: CASSRPGLSYEQYF.

A few counts support this clone. The chain joins TRBV28 to TRBJ2-5; 8 bases align to TRBD1. CDR1 and CDR2 (germline): MDHEN, SYDVKM. V trimming: 1 base; J trimming: 9 bases; junction bases outside the gene matches: 1. The CDR3 sequence is 12 residues long. CDR3: CASSLLQGAQYF. The CDR3 bases are TGTGCCAGCAGTTTATTACAGGGGGCCCAGTACTTC.

The rearrangement links TRBV9 to TRBJ1-1, with unresolved D. There are 14 residues in the CDR3. Germline V gives CDR1 SGDLS, CDR2 YYNGEE. Trimming removed 4 bases from V and 0 bases from J, with 10 bases in between. The CDR3 loop is CASSPGEMNTEAFF. The DNA for the CDR3 is TGTGCCAGCAGCCCCGGGGAGATGAACACTGAAGCTTTCTTT.

The V gene is TRBV5-1, the J gene TRBJ1-1; TRBD1 might be the D (5 bases). V lost 5 bases, J lost 5 bases, and 16 bases lay in between. CDR3 size: 14 residues. In germline, CDR1 is SGHRS, CDR2 YFSETQ. CDR3 sequence reads: CASRKSGVGTEAFF. The DNA of the CDR3 is TGCGCCAGCAGGAAGTCGGGGGTTGGTACTGAAGCTTTCTTT.

This clone was observed a handful of times. Here the CDR3 reads CASSLGGASTDTQYF. DNA of the CDR3: TGTGCCAGCAGTTTAGGAGGAGCGAGCACAGATACGCAGTATTTT. This chain uses TRBV6-5 with TRBJ2-3, with D perhaps matching TRBD2 (5 bases). The germline V gene encodes CDR1 MNHEY and CDR2 SVGAGI. CDR3 length: 15 amino acids. Trimming removed 4 bases at V and 0 bases at J, with 11 bases between.

The chain carries TRBV6-6 and TRBJ1-4; 9 nucleotides match TRBD1. The V gene end was trimmed by 6 bases and the J gene end by 5 bases; junction bases not matched to a gene: 4. Germline loops: CDR1 MNHNY, CDR2 SVGAGI (reference sequence). This CDR3 has 14 residues. The CDR3 protein is CASSLGQGNEKLFF. The CDR3 DNA reads TGTGCCAGCAGCCTGGGACAGGGAAATGAAAAACTGTTTTTT.

This sequence joins TRBV19 and TRBJ1-3; 7 bases match TRBD1. The ends lost 5 bases at V and 0 bases at J; junction bases unmatched: 10. Germline CDR1 is LNHDA and CDR2 is SQIVND (reference sequence). The CDR3 runs to 17 residues. The CDR3, as DNA: TGTGCCAGTAGTTCGAGGACAGGCCCTTACTCTGGAAACACCATATATTTT. Translation gives CASSSRTGPYSGNTIYF. The entire variable domain, with the rest obtained from reference TRBV19 and TRBJ1-3, is as follows: DGGITQSPKYLFRKEGQNVTLSCEQNLNHDAMYWYRQDPGQGLRLIYYSQIVNDFQKGDIAEGYSVSREKKESFPLTVTSAQKNPTAFYLCASSSRTGPYSGNTIYFGEGSWLTVV.

This clone has more than one count but fewer than ten. This sequence joins TRBV28 and TRBJ1-6, with D possibly being TRBD1 (6 bases). CDR1 and CDR2 from the germline V gene are MDHEN and SYDVKM. The CDR3 consists of 15 residues. Trimming shortened V by 3 bases and J by 7 bases, and 13 bases separated the two germline ends. Here the CDR3 DNA reads TGTGCCAGCAGTTTGGGGGCCGTCCCCAATTCACCCCTCCACTTT. Translation: CASSLGAVPNSPLHF. Drawing the rest from reference TRBV28 and TRBJ1-6, the complete variable domain is DVKVTQSSRYLVKRTGEKVFLECVQDMDHENMFWYRQDPGLGLRLIYFSYDVKMKEKGDIPEGYSVSREKKERFSLILESASTNQTSMYLCASSLGAVPNSPLHFGNGTRLTVT.

This clone was seen only a few times. This rearrangement joins TRBV18 to TRBJ2-2; D may be TRBD1 (5 bases). V lost 5 bases and J 2 bases, leaving 9 bases between the germline ends. The CDR3 sequence is 14 residues long. Germline V gene data show CDR1 as KGHSH and CDR2 as LQKENI. CDR3 nucleotides: TGTGCCAGCTCATCCGACAGAAACACCGGGGAGCTGTTTTTT. Protein sequence: CASSSDRNTGELFF.

The rearrangement uses TRBV5-4 and TRBJ1-6, with 8 nucleotides matching TRBD1. CDR3 length: 14 residues. CDR1 is SGHNT, CDR2 YYREEE, per germline (reference sequence). Germline trimming cut 3 bases from V and 8 bases from J; bases unmatched to any gene: 4. For the CDR3, the DNA is TGTGCCAGCAGCTACAGGGGGACGGATTCACCCCTCCACTTT. This gives the protein CASSYRGTDSPLHF.

The chain recombines TRBV7-2 with TRBJ2-5, with D perhaps TRBD2 (6 bases). CDR3 length: 14 amino acids. Trimming shortened V by 2 bases and J by 5 bases, and 12 bases separated the two germline ends. Germline CDR1 and CDR2: SGHTA and FQGNSA. The CDR3 here is CASSLSGSAETQYF. The DNA for the CDR3 is TGTGCCAGCAGCTTATCCGGGAGTGCGGAGACCCAGTACTTC.

This clone was picked up a small number of times. This sequence joins TRBV10-3 and TRBJ2-3; possibly TRBD2 for D (5 bases). Germline V lookup: CDR1 ENHRY, CDR2 SYGVKD. V shed 4 bases and J shed 2 bases, with 16 bases lying between them. The CDR3 is made up of 16 amino acids. For the CDR3, the DNA is TGTGCCATCAGTGCAGGAGCGGCCCTCTCCACAGATACGCAGTATTTT. Translated, it gives CAISAGAALSTDTQYF.

The J gene is TRBJ1-1, the V gene TRBV18; D perhaps matches TRBD1 (5 bases). Germline V CDR1 and CDR2: KGHSH, LQKENI. V was trimmed by 3 bases and J by 7 bases, leaving 21 bases between them. The CDR3 consists of 16 residues. This chain's CDR3 is CASSPHSLSTGGEAFF. The CDR3 nucleotides read TGTGCCAGCTCACCCCACTCCCTCTCCACGGGGGGTGAAGCTTTCTTT.

This chain links TRBV7-8 with TRBJ1-1, with 8 nucleotides matching TRBD1. V gave up 4 bases and J gave up 4 bases; unmatched junction bases: 11. There are 16 residues in the CDR3. Per germline, CDR1 SGHVS and CDR2 FQNEAQ. The CDR3: CASSYDRDRRRTEAFF. CDR3 bases: TGTGCCAGCAGCTATGACCGGGACAGGCGTCGCACTGAAGCTTTCTTT.

A single count supports this clone. V usage is TRBV5-1 and J usage is TRBJ2-3, with D possibly being TRBD2 (6 bases). Germline V lookup: CDR1 SGHRS, CDR2 YFSETQ. With 9 bases removed from V and 3 bases from J, the gap between germline ends came to 14 bases. The CDR3 is made up of 13 amino acids. CDR3 protein: CATQTGGTDTQYF. The CDR3 DNA is TGCGCCACACAAACCGGGGGTACAGATACGCAGTATTTT. The complete variable domain, with remaining parts taken from reference TRBV5-1 and TRBJ2-3, reads KAGVTQTPRYLIKTRGQQVTLSCSPISGHRSVSWYQQTPGQGLQFLFEYFSETQRNKGNFPGRFSGRQFSNSRSEMNVSTLELGDSALYLCATQTGGTDTQYFGPGTRLTVL.

The rearrangement links TRBV18 to TRBJ2-7; D possibly corresponds to TRBD2 (6 bases). CDR1 and CDR2 (germline): KGHSH, LQKENI. The CDR3 contains 16 residues. V was pared by 3 bases and J by 0 bases, with 15 bases between. CDR3 in amino acids: CASSPPHGGSSYEQYF. The DNA of the CDR3 is TGTGCCAGCTCACCCCCACATGGGGGGAGCTCCTACGAGCAGTACTTC.

The chain couples TRBV30 to TRBJ2-7; 12 bases are shared with TRBD2. The germline gives CDR1 GTSNPN, CDR2 SVGIG (reference sequence). This CDR3 is built from 16 residues. With 0 bases clipped from V and 3 bases from J, the junction kept 6 bases outside the gene matches. This chain's CDR3 is CAWSVRGLAGNYEQYF. In DNA, the CDR3 is TGTGCCTGGAGTGTACGAGGACTAGCGGGGAACTACGAGCAGTACTTC. The variable domain in full, with the rest retrieved from reference TRBV30 and TRBJ2-7, is SQTIHQWPATLVQPVGSPLSLECTVEGTSNPNLYWYRQAAGRGLQLLFYSVGIGQISSEVPQNLSASRPQDRQFILSSKKLLLSDSGFYLCAWSVRGLAGNYEQYFGPGTRLTVT.

The V call is TRBV6-6, the J call TRBJ1-1; a possible D gene is TRBD1 (6 bases). The CDR3 is made up of 15 amino acids. Trimming left V 2 bases short and J 3 bases short, with 13 bases between. Per the germline V gene, CDR1 is MNHNY and CDR2 is SVGAGI (reference sequence). The CDR3, as DNA: TGTGCCAGCAGTTACCGTGGCAGGGGCGACACTGAAGCTTTCTTT. It specifies CASSYRGRGDTEAFF.

This clone is medium-sized within its sample. The chain joins TRBV6-1 to TRBJ1-5; D perhaps matches TRBD1 (6 bases). The germline V and J ends were trimmed by 3 bases and 1 base, with 10 bases remaining between them. The CDR3 sequence is 15 residues long. Germline V CDR1 and CDR2: MNHNS, SASEGT. CDR3 bases: TGTGCCAGCAGTGAGGCAGGGGAGAGCAATCAGCCCCAGCATTTT. Its protein is CASSEAGESNQPQHF.

The rearrangement joins TRBV5-4 to TRBJ2-1; 12 bases line up with TRBD2. The CDR3 sequence is 16 residues long. Trimming at V came to 0 bases and at J to 6 bases, leaving 4 bases not matched to a gene. Germline V gene data show CDR1 as SGHNT and CDR2 as YYREEE (reference sequence). Here the CDR3 DNA reads TGTGCCAGCAGCTTGGGAGGACTAGCGGGGCTCAATGAGCAGTTCTTC. Translating it yields CASSLGGLAGLNEQFF.